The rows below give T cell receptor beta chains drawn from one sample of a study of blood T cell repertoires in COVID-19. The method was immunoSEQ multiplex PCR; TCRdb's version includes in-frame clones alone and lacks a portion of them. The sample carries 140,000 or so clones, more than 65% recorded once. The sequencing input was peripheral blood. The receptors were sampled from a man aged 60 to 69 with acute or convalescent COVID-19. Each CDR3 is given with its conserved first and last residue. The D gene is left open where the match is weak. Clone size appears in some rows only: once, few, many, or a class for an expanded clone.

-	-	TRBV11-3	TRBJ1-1	CASSQPGETEAFF	TGTGCCAGCAGCCAACCCGGGGAGACTGAAGCTTTCTTT
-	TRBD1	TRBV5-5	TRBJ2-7	CASSPGQRYEQYF	TGTGCCAGCAGCCCGGGACAGCGCTACGAGCAGTACTTC
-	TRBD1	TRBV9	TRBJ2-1	CASRGQATNEQFF	TGTGCCAGCAGGGGACAGGCCACCAATGAGCAGTTCTTC
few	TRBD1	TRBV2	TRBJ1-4	CASTRQGEKLFF	TGTGCCAGCACCAGACAGGGGGAAAAACTGTTTTTT
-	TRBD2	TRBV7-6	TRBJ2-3	CASSSQTSGGPSDTQYF	TGTGCCAGCAGCTCACAAACTAGCGGGGGCCCCTCGGATACGCAGTATTTT
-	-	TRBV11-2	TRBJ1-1	CASSSTSNTEAFF	TGTGCCAGCAGCTCCACATCGAACACTGAAGCTTTCTTT
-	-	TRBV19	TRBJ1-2	CASNRVGVNYGYTF	TGTGCCAGTAACAGGGTCGGAGTGAACTATGGCTACACCTTC
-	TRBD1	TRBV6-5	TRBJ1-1	CASSLTGGTEAFF	TGTGCCAGCAGCCTGACAGGGGGCACTGAAGCTTTCTTT
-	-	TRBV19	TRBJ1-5	CASSKGGNQPQHF	TGTGCCAGTAGTAAGGGGGGCAATCAGCCCCAGCATTTT
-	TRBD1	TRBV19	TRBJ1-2	CASSPQEQGARGYTF	TGTGCCAGTAGTCCCCAAGAACAGGGGGCGCGTGGCTACACCTTC
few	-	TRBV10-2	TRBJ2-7	CASSETAGWEQYF	TGCGCCAGCAGTGAGACGGCGGGCTGGGAGCAGTACTTC
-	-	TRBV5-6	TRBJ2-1	CASSQGGGGSYNEQFF	TGTGCCAGCAGCCAGGGAGGGGGAGGCTCCTACAATGAGCAGTTCTTC
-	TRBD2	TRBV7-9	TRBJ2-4	CASSPLLAGTLAKNIQYF	TGTGCCAGCAGCCCGTTGCTAGCGGGAACCCTAGCCAAAAACATTCAGTACTTC
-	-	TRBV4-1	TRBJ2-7	CASSQDSLTGRYEQYF	TGCGCCAGCAGCCAAGACTCCCTGACAGGACGCTACGAGCAGTACTTC
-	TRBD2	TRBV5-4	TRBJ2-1	CASSYLGLAGRTYNEQFF	TGTGCCAGCAGCTACTTGGGACTAGCGGGCCGAACCTACAATGAGCAGTTCTTC
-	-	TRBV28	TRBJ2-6	CASSSDSSGANVLTF	TGTGCCAGCAGCTCCGACAGCTCTGGGGCCAACGTCCTGACTTTC
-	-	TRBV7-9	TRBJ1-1	CASSFSGNTEAFF	TGTGCCAGCAGCTTCAGTGGGAACACTGAAGCTTTCTTT
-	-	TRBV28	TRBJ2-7	CASSPSPSEQYF	TGTGCCAGCAGCCCTTCCCCCTCCGAGCAGTACTTC
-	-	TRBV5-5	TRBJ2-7	CASSPNLAGEQYF	TGTGCCAGCAGCCCCAACCTCGCGGGCGAGCAGTACTTC
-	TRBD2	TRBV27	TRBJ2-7	CASSPLAGGLVSEQYF	TGTGCCAGCAGTCCCTTAGCGGGAGGCTTGGTTTCCGAGCAGTACTTC
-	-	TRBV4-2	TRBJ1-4	CASSQTPPVREKLFF	TGTGCCAGCAGCCAAACCCCACCAGTCCGTGAAAAACTGTTTTTT
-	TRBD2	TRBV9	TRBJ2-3	CASSAAWGGSTDTQYF	TGTGCCAGCAGCGCCGCGTGGGGGGGAAGCACAGATACGCAGTATTTT
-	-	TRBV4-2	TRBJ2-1	CASSQDRVTEQFF	TGTGCCAGCAGCCAAGACAGGGTCACTGAGCAGTTCTTC
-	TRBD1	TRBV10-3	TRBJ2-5	CAIRGDRGGETQYF	TGTGCCATCAGGGGGGACAGGGGTGGGGAGACCCAGTACTTC
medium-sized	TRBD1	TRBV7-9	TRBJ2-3	CASSLNRDRGSGTDTQYF	TGTGCCAGCAGCTTAAACCGGGACAGGGGCTCGGGCACAGATACGCAGTATTTT
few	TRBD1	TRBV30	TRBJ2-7	CAWSVRGGRVPYEQYF	TGTGCCTGGAGTGTACGAGGGGGCAGGGTGCCCTACGAGCAGTACTTC
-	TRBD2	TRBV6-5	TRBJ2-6	CASRSGSPGANVLTF	TGTGCCAGCAGGAGCGGGAGCCCTGGGGCCAACGTCCTGACTTTC
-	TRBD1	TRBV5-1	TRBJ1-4	CASSLATGRNEKLFF	TGCGCCAGCAGCCTAGCGACAGGGCGAAATGAAAAACTGTTTTTT
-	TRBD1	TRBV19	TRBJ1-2	CASSQIERTGSGYTF	TGTGCCAGTAGCCAGATCGAACGGACAGGGTCCGGCTACACCTTC
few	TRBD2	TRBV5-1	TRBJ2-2	CASSLGGSGTGELFF	TGCGCCAGCAGCTTGGGCGGGAGCGGCACCGGGGAGCTGTTTTTT
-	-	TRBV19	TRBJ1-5	CASSLEEGSNQPQHF	TGTGCCAGTAGCCTCGAAGAGGGAAGCAATCAGCCCCAGCATTTT
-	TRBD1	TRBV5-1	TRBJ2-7	CASSDGTASSYEQYF	TGCGCCAGCAGCGACGGGACAGCCAGCTCCTACGAGCAGTACTTC